A selection of T cell receptor beta chains follows, all from one sample in a study of read filtering for tumor transcriptome and immune sequencing. One entry per CDR3 protein, called by TCRdb with MiXCR from the reads. There are 30,000 to 45,000 distinct CDR3 sequences in the sample; approximately 15% occur only once, and 5.5% to 8% lies in the top ten. The material sequenced was a population of CD138-negative cells sorted from bone marrow. These receptors were taken from a donor at least 40 years old with multiple myeloma. Each CDR3 is given with its conserved first and last residue. The D gene is left open where the match is weak.

j_gene,v_gene,d_gene,len,CDR3aa
TRBJ2-7,TRBV7-8,NA,14,CASSFSRVSGEQYF
TRBJ2-7,TRBV6-5,TRBD2,18,CASGYVSSSGRITYEQYF
TRBJ1-1,TRBV5-1,TRBD1,16,CASSLALRGPDTEAFF
TRBJ2-7,TRBV28,NA,13,CASSLDSPYEQYF
TRBJ2-2,TRBV29-1,TRBD1,14,CSVGTGGSTGELFF
TRBJ2-4,TRBV5-4,NA,17,CASSLVRGSLAKNIQYF
TRBJ1-5,TRBV5-1,NA,13,CASRVADNQPQHF
TRBJ1-1,TRBV28,NA,13,CASSLRIVGGAFF
TRBJ2-7,TRBV7-7,TRBD1,13,CASSPGQNYGQYF
TRBJ2-7,TRBV7-8,TRBD1,16,CASSSNRGRSSYEQYF
TRBJ2-2,TRBV30,TRBD2,16,CAWTLGLAGNTGELFF
TRBJ2-2,TRBV28,NA,13,CASSLGGAGELFF
TRBJ2-5,TRBV29-1,TRBD2,14,CSLRAGGPGETQYF
TRBJ1-5,TRBV5-1,NA,14,CASSLLGLDQPQHF
TRBJ1-4,TRBV7-8,NA,14,CASSQSEWDEKLFF
TRBJ1-1,TRBV7-2,NA,13,CASSRRVNTEAFF
TRBJ2-5,TRBV29-1,NA,12,CSVNQGRETQYF
TRBJ2-1,TRBV20-1,NA,12,CSAPDAGNEQFF
TRBJ1-5,TRBV6-1,NA,13,CATRSGDNQPQHF
TRBJ2-1,TRBV20-1,TRBD2,15,CSAPTGTSGTNEQFF
TRBJ2-2,TRBV7-8,NA,13,CASRTDGRGELFF
TRBJ1-1,TRBV18,NA,17,CASSPPARAEGHTEAFF
TRBJ1-2,TRBV14,NA,15,CASSQDLGHRAGYTF
TRBJ2-7,TRBV6-5,NA,14,CASKKESQSYEQYF
TRBJ2-7,TRBV11-2,NA,15,CASSLNRYGEDEQYF
TRBJ2-5,TRBV24-1,TRBD1,16,CATSDTDRGSRETQYF
TRBJ1-1,TRBV9,NA,16,CASSVSAGWHDTEAFF
TRBJ2-3,TRBV20-1,TRBD2,16,CSASYGRSGVTDTQYF
TRBJ2-2,TRBV12-3/TRBV12-4,NA,12,CANRLGNRELFF
TRBJ2-7,TRBV2,TRBD1,14,CASSDGQGVDEQYF
TRBJ2-1,TRBV6-5,NA,15,CASIFSKFSYNEQFF
TRBJ1-5,TRBV19,TRBD1,15,CATSLSQGAAQPQHF
TRBJ1-2,TRBV12-3/TRBV12-4,NA,12,CASSRENCGYTF
TRBJ1-1,TRBV25-1,NA,13,CASRGFRNTEAFF
TRBJ1-3,TRBV12-3/TRBV12-4,NA,11,CASRGRNTIYF
TRBJ2-5,TRBV10-3,NA,11,CATAGLETQYF
TRBJ2-1,TRBV20-1,TRBD2,13,CSARARGGNEQFF
TRBJ1-1,TRBV4-1,NA,15,CASSRVQSSNTEAFF
TRBJ1-5,TRBV2,NA,8,CEHQPQHF
TRBJ2-3,TRBV29-1,NA,12,CSVERDPDTQYF
TRBJ2-3,TRBV5-1,TRBD1,19,CASRLNVVQGASSTDTQYF
TRBJ1-2,TRBV12-3/TRBV12-4,NA,13,CASSGRGRVDETF